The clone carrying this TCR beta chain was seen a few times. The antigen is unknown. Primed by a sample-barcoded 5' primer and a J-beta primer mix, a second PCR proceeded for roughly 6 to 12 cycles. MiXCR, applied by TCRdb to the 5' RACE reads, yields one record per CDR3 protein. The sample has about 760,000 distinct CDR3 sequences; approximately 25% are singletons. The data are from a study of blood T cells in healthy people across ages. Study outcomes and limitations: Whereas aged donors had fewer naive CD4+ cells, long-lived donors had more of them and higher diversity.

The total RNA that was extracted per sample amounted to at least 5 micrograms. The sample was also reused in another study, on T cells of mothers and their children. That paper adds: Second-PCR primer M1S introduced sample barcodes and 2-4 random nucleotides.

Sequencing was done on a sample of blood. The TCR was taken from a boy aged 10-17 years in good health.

The chain's CDR3 is CASSWGTGHSGNTIYF. The CDR3 coding sequence is TGTGCCAGCAGCTGGGGGACAGGCCACTCTGGAAACACCATATATTTT. The chain joins TRBV7-6 to TRBJ1-3, with 8 bases lining up with TRBD1. This CDR3 is built from 16 residues. Germline CDR1 and CDR2: SGHVS and FNYEAQ. V was clipped by 4 bases and J by 0 bases; unmatched bases: 5.